These 20 T cell receptor beta chains were sequenced from one sample in a study of beta chain features in type 1 diabetes (dated by TCRdb to about 2018). Receptors were amplified or captured by the immunoSEQ multiplex PCR assay. The High Capacity cDNA Reverse Transcription Kit was used to reverse transcribe all of the isolated RNA, meaning that expressed TCRB transcripts were what got sequenced. In its TCRdb copy, this immuneACCESS table keeps in-frame sequences only and misses some clones. Where compared with another copy, unresolved V genes explain less than half of these, and the others have no known cause. The table for this sample lists hundreds of thousands of clones; less than 10% of them were counted only once. The ten largest clones take up 0.44% of the sample. The specimen sequenced was central memory CD4+ T cells from blood. These receptors all come from a woman aged 18-30 years in good health.

The rearrangement uses TRBV6-6 and TRBJ2-7, with 8 bases aligning to TRBD1. Looked up from germline, CDR1 is MNHNY and CDR2 is SVGAGI (reference sequence). V shed 6 bases and J 4 bases; nucleotides not matched to a gene: 14. This CDR3 has 16 amino acids. The CDR3: CASSDSLGTGKYEQYF. CDR3 nucleotide sequence: TGTGCCAGCAGCGATTCTCTCGGGACAGGAAAATACGAGCAGTACTTC.

This clone has a handful of counts. V is TRBV10-3 and J is TRBJ2-7; TRBD2 might be the D (5 bases). V lost 0 bases and J lost 9, with 18 bases in between. Germline V lookup: CDR1 ENHRY, CDR2 SYGVKD. The CDR3 is made up of 15 amino acids. CDR3 nucleotide sequence: TGTGCCATCAGTGAGTCGTTGGCTAGCCCTACCTCGCAGTACTTC. It is translated as CAISESLASPTSQYF.

This clone was seen a few times. This rearrangement joins TRBV28 to TRBJ2-3; D perhaps matches TRBD2 (5 bases). V lost 6 bases to trimming and J lost 8 bases, with 12 bases between them. Germline V gene sequence: CDR1 MDHEN, CDR2 SYDVKM. The CDR3 sequence is 12 residues long. The CDR3 DNA follows: TGTGCCAGCAGCTCCGGACTCTTTACGCAGTATTTT. It yields the protein CASSSGLFTQYF.

This clone was detected only a few times. The V call is TRBV27, the J call TRBJ2-1; D ambiguous. The CDR3 consists of 15 residues. Germline-derived CDR1 and CDR2 are MNHEY and SMNVEV (reference sequence). V was clipped by 3 bases and J by 8 bases, with 17 bases between them. The CDR3 spells CASSFPAREPDEQFF. In DNA, the CDR3 is TGTGCCAGCAGTTTTCCTGCCCGAGAGCCCGATGAGCAGTTCTTC.

The chain combines TRBV6-5 with TRBJ1-2; D is unresolved. CDR3 size: 14 residues. Trimming removed 0 bases at V and 4 bases at J, with 9 bases between. Germline V gene sequence: CDR1 MNHEY, CDR2 SVGAGI. Here the CDR3 reads CASSYSSGSYGYTF. CDR3 nucleotide sequence: TGTGCCAGCAGTTACTCGTCCGGTTCCTATGGCTACACCTTC.

This clone has more than one count but fewer than ten. The same CDR3 can be traced to other DNA sequences in this sample. V and J are TRBV2 and TRBJ1-2; D gene ambiguous. Germline CDR1 SNHLY, CDR2 FYNNEI. V was pared by 0 bases and J by 5 bases, with 10 bases between. The CDR3 has 14 amino acids. The CDR3 coding sequence is TGTGCCAGCAGTGAAGCGAGGACGGTGTATGGCTACACCTTC. This codes for CASSEARTVYGYTF.

This clone was seen many times. The V gene is TRBV6-4, the J gene TRBJ1-5; 7 nucleotides line up with TRBD1. In germline, CDR1 is MRHNA, CDR2 SNTAGT. The CDR3 loop spans 16 amino acids. J lost 1 base, V lost 2 bases, and 5 bases had no gene match. CDR3 sequence reads: CASSDPQGLSNQPQHF. As DNA, the CDR3 is TGTGCCAGCAGTGACCCACAGGGGTTGAGCAATCAGCCCCAGCATTTT.

This clone was detected only a few times. The rearrangement uses TRBV27 and TRBJ2-2; 7 positions match TRBD1. Per the germline V gene, CDR1 is MNHEY and CDR2 is SMNVEV (reference sequence). The CDR3 spans 15 residues. J lost 4 bases, V lost 2 bases, and 4 bases had no gene match. CDR3 bases: TGTGCCAGCAGTTTAGCCGGACAGGCCACCGGGGAGCTGTTTTTT. Residues: CASSLAGQATGELFF.

V gene TRBV4-2 combines with J gene TRBJ2-3; D remains unclear. The length of the CDR3 is 16 residues. Trimming pared 0 bases from V and 7 bases from J, leaving 17 bases between. The germline CDR1 and CDR2 sequences are LGHNA and YNFKEQ. The CDR3 reads CASSQDRARVSNTQYF. As DNA, the CDR3 is TGTGCCAGCAGCCAAGATCGGGCGAGAGTGTCAAATACGCAGTATTTT.

This clone has just a few counts. The chain couples TRBV27 to TRBJ1-5; possibly TRBD1 for D (6 bases). V was pared by 6 bases and J by 3 bases, with 15 bases between. The length of the CDR3 is 15 residues. Germline V gene sequence: CDR1 MNHEY, CDR2 SMNVEV (reference sequence). The CDR3 region has the DNA TGTGCCAGCAGGAGAACAGGGTCTGACAATCAGCCCCAGCATTTT. It codes for CASRRTGSDNQPQHF.

This clone was seen more than once but under ten times. The chain carries TRBV5-4 and TRBJ2-2; D is ambiguous. V was cut by 0 bases and J by 6 bases, with 12 bases left in between. The CDR3 has 15 residues. CDR1 SGHNT and CDR2 YYREEE come from the germline V gene (reference sequence). This CDR3 reads CASSLDSTVSGELFF. For the CDR3, the DNA is TGTGCCAGCAGCTTGGATTCAACGGTCTCCGGGGAGCTGTTTTTT.

This chain uses TRBV5-1 with TRBJ2-2; unclear D gene. The CDR3 covers 16 residues. The germline V gene encodes CDR1 SGHRS and CDR2 YFSETQ. Trimming took 2 bases from V and 6 from J, leaving 17 bases between them. In DNA form, the CDR3 reads TGCGCCAGCAGCTTTTATGGAAAGGCCCAACCCGGGGAGCTGTTTTTT. This gives the protein CASSFYGKAQPGELFF.

This clone has a count of ten or more. Distinct nucleotide sequences in the sample also encode this CDR3. The chain links TRBV7-2 to TRBJ2-7; D remains unclear. Trimming cost V 0 bases and J 1 base, with 7 bases left between them. This CDR3 has 14 amino acids. Germline V lookup: CDR1 SGHTA, CDR2 FQGNSA. CDR3 in DNA: TGTGCCAGCAGCTTAGCGGGCGGTTCCTACGAGCAGTACTTC. Translation: CASSLAGGSYEQYF. The full variable domain, its missing parts supplied by reference TRBV7-2 and TRBJ2-7, is GAGVSQSPSNKVTEKGKDVELRCDPISGHTALYWYRQSLGQGLEFLIYFQGNSAPDKSGLPSDRFSAERTGGSVSTLTIQRTQQEDSAVYLCASSLAGGSYEQYFGPGTRLTVT.

The chain couples TRBV5-6 to TRBJ2-7; either TRBD1 or TRBD2 may supply D (5 bases each). This CDR3 has 13 residues. Germline CDR1 SGHDT, CDR2 YYEEEE. V lost 1 base and J 5 bases, leaving 10 bases between the germline ends. The CDR3 sequence is CASSLWDRDEQYF. The CDR3 nucleotides are TGTGCCAGCAGCTTGTGGGACCGCGACGAGCAGTACTTC.

CDR3 nucleotides: TGTGCCAGCAGCTTCCAGGGGGGACAAGAGACCCAGTACTTC. Its translation: CASSFQGGQETQYF. The chain has TRBV7-2 and TRBJ2-5; the D gene is possibly TRBD1 (7 bases). Between the trimmed V and J ends, which lost 3 bases and 2 bases, there was a span of 10 bases. The CDR3 is 14 amino acids. CDR1 and CDR2 (germline): SGHTA, FQGNSA.

The V gene is TRBV13, the J gene TRBJ2-1, with a possible D match to TRBD1 (5 bases). The ends were cut back, 6 bases at V and 0 bases at J, with 9 bases in the middle. Germline-derived CDR1 and CDR2 are PRHDT and FYEKMQ (reference sequence). The CDR3 is made up of 14 amino acids. The chain's CDR3 is CASRYQGSYNEQFF. CDR3 nucleotide sequence: TGTGCCAGCAGGTATCAGGGCTCCTACAATGAGCAGTTCTTC.

The chain links TRBV4-2 to TRBJ2-3; weak D call: TRBD2 (5 bases). Germline V gene sequence: CDR1 LGHNA, CDR2 YNFKEQ. CDR3 length: 13 amino acids. Trimming removed 0 bases at V and 6 bases at J, with 7 bases between. The CDR3 DNA follows: TGTGCCAGCAGCCAAGATATAGCGGATACGCAGTATTTT. Translating it yields CASSQDIADTQYF.

About this clone: Germline is not matched at one junction end, which may reflect a read error. This chain joins TRBV7-9 and TRBJ2-3; 10 nucleotides agree with TRBD2. The V gene's germline CDR1 is SEHNR and CDR2 FQNEAQ (reference sequence). The CDR3 runs to 14 residues. The CDR3 region has the DNA TGTGCCAGCAGCATAGCGGGAGGTCCAGATACGCAGTATTTT. Its translation: CASSIAGGPDTQYF.

This clone was picked up a small number of times. V gene TRBV6-5 combines with J gene TRBJ2-5, with a weak D call TRBD2 (5 bases). Germline V gene data show CDR1 as MNHEY and CDR2 as SVGAGI. CDR3 length equals 11 residues. V was pared by 3 bases and J by 11 bases, with 10 bases between. The CDR3 nucleotides read TGTGCCAGCAGTTATCAGAGGGTGCAGTACTTC. This sequence encodes CASSYQRVQYF.

V usage is TRBV21-1 and J usage is TRBJ1-1; the table's D call TRBD1 went unverified against the DNA. TRBV21-1 is flagged as a pseudogene. The CDR3 covers 14 residues. CDR3 in amino acids: CASTKTGENTEAFF. CDR3 DNA: TGTGCCAGCACCAAGACAGGTGAGAACACTGAAGCTTTCTTT.